This is a list of T cell receptor beta chains from one sample in a study. From the 5' RACE reads, TCRdb called clonotypes with MiXCR, one entry per CDR3 protein. This sample has 6,000 to 7,500 distinct CDR3 sequences, with about three quarters found just once. Material for sequencing was tumor-infiltrating Tregs sorted from the breast tumor. These receptors were obtained from a female donor with breast cancer. CDR3s include the opening cysteine and the closing phenylalanine or tryptophan. The D gene is left open where the match is weak. Part of the rows lack a size; the others show once, few, many or a class for expanded clones.

clone_size | d_call | j_call | v_call | cdr3_aa | cdr3_nt
- | - | TRBJ1-1 | TRBV6-1 | CASTELTNTEAFF | TGTGCCAGCACTGAGCTTACGAACACTGAAGCTTTCTTT
- | - | TRBJ2-2 | TRBV30 | CAWRLAGNTGELFF | TGTGCCTGGAGACTAGCCGGTAACACCGGGGAGCTGTTTTTT
- | TRBD1 | TRBJ2-7 | TRBV7-8 | CASSPDRDRGKYEQYF | TGTGCCAGCAGCCCAGACCGGGACAGGGGAAAGTACGAGCAGTACTTC
- | - | TRBJ2-7 | TRBV19 | CASSQGRGLGEQYF | TGTGCCAGTAGCCAGGGTCGGGGGCTCGGCGAGCAGTACTTC
- | - | TRBJ2-5 | TRBV7-9 | CASSLFSAEETQYF | TGTGCCAGCAGCTTATTCTCAGCGGAAGAGACCCAGTACTTC
- | - | TRBJ1-4 | TRBV4-1 | CASSQDNTVANKKLFF | TGCGCCAGCAGCCAAGATAACACAGTCGCTAATAAAAAACTGTTTTTT
few | TRBD1 | TRBJ2-3 | TRBV4-2 | CASSQAGTGVTDTQYF | TGCGCCAGCAGCCAAGCCGGGACAGGAGTAACAGATACGCAGTATTTT
- | - | TRBJ2-7 | TRBV12-3/TRBV12-4 | CASARTVQYEQYF | TGTGCCAGCGCCAGGACGGTTCAGTACGAGCAGTACTTC
- | TRBD1 | TRBJ2-4 | TRBV12-3/TRBV12-4 | CASSPGQGAVKNIQYF | TGTGCCAGCAGCCCGGGACAGGGGGCAGTCAAAAACATTCAGTACTTC
- | - | TRBJ1-6 | TRBV4-1 | CASSQEAGAAHTPLHF | TGCGCCAGCAGCCAAGAAGCAGGGGCGGCCCACACACCCCTCCACTTT
- | - | TRBJ1-1 | TRBV5-1 | CASSFTGLAGAFF | TGCGCCAGCAGCTTCACAGGGTTGGCTGGAGCTTTCTTT
- | - | TRBJ2-7 | TRBV7-9 | CASSLDQGSGEQYF | TGTGCCAGCAGCTTAGATCAGGGTTCCGGCGAGCAGTACTTC
few | TRBD2 | TRBJ2-1 | TRBV6-5 | CASSYSGLAGPSSYNEQFF | TGTGCCAGCAGTTACTCAGGACTAGCGGGTCCCTCCAGCTACAATGAGCAGTTCTTC
once | - | TRBJ2-1 | TRBV5-1 | CASSFGSYNEQFF | TGCGCCAGCAGCTTTGGATCCTACAATGAGCAGTTCTTC
- | TRBD2 | TRBJ2-5 | TRBV29-1 | CSVGWGSGKETQYF | TGCAGCGTAGGATGGGGGAGCGGGAAAGAGACCCAGTACTTC
- | - | TRBJ2-1 | TRBV7-6 | CASSLGALVGNEQFF | TGTGCCAGCAGCTTAGGAGCGTTGGTGGGCAATGAGCAGTTCTTC
- | - | TRBJ2-3 | TRBV7-9 | CASSPPTNSLTDTQYF | TGTGCCAGCAGCCCCCCTACGAACAGCTTAACAGATACGCAGTATTTT
once | - | TRBJ2-3 | TRBV29-1 | CSVEQGTDTQYF | TGCAGCGTTGAACAGGGCACAGATACGCAGTATTTT
- | - | TRBJ2-7 | TRBV4-1 | CASSQETPSYEQYF | TGTGCCAGCAGCCAAGAAACCCCATCCTACGAGCAGTACTTC
- | - | TRBJ1-1 | TRBV20-1 | CSAKIGGGTTEAFF | TGCAGTGCTAAAATCGGAGGCGGCACCACTGAAGCTTTCTTT
- | TRBD1 | TRBJ1-2 | TRBV7-6 | CASSPGTDNYGYTF | TGTGCCAGCAGCCCAGGGACAGACAACTATGGCTACACCTTC
- | TRBD2 | TRBJ2-1 | TRBV5-1 | CASSRGLAGGDNEQFF | TGCGCCAGCAGCAGAGGACTAGCGGGGGGCGACAATGAGCAGTTCTTC
- | - | TRBJ2-1 | TRBV5-1 | CASRDAGQSYNEQFF | TGCGCCAGCCGCGATGCAGGACAGTCCTACAATGAGCAGTTCTTC